The 2 T cell receptor beta chains below all came from one sample that was sequenced in a study of OX40 agonist ivuxolimab in advanced cancers. Receptor libraries were prepared by the immunoSEQ multiplex PCR assay. TCRdb took this table from immuneACCESS and kept in-frame rearrangements with V and J called. Such tables lack part of the clones; where checked against another copy, unresolved V genes explain under half of the gap, and the rest is unexplained. Recorded for this sample are roughly 35,000 clones; about 81% of them occurred a single time. Together, the top ten hold 20% to 25% of the sample. This specimen was CD4+ or CD8+ T cells sorted from blood, taken in a trial of the OX40 agonist ivuxolimab. The receptors come from an adult with an advanced solid tumor such as melanoma, head and neck, liver or kidney cancer.

The chain carries TRBV5-1 and TRBJ2-7; 7 positions match TRBD1. J lost 3 bases, V lost 7 bases, and 10 bases had no gene match. CDR3 size: 14 residues. Germline values: CDR1 SGHRS, CDR2 YFSETQ. CDR3 protein: CASGREGARYEQYF. The CDR3 nucleotides are TGCGCCAGCGGTCGCGAGGGGGCCCGCTACGAGCAGTACTTC. The whole variable domain, filled in from reference TRBV5-1 and TRBJ2-7, reads KAGVTQTPRYLIKTRGQQVTLSCSPISGHRSVSWYQQTPGQGLQFLFEYFSETQRNKGNFPGRFSGRQFSNSRSEMNVSTLELGDSALYLCASGREGARYEQYFGPGTRLTVT.

About this clone itself: A junction boundary mismatches the germline segment, possibly from a read error. The chain couples TRBV6-5 to TRBJ2-4; D call uncertain. CDR3 size: 12 residues. Germline V gives CDR1 MNHEY, CDR2 SVGAGI. CDR3 sequence reads: CASSYSHQRPHF. The CDR3 DNA sequence: TGTGCCAGCAGTTACTCCCACCAAAGACCCCACTTC.